Listed below are T cell receptor beta chains from one sample, sequenced in a study of T cell repertoires in cytomegalovirus infection. One entry per CDR3 protein results from TCRdb running MiXCR on the reads. Counted here are more than 350,000 distinct CDR3 sequences, roughly a third occurring once; the ten biggest clones make up about 13%. Sequencing was performed on PBMCs. The receptors derive from a human donor in good health (CMV status not recorded). Some clones in this sample may be carry-over from other donors' samples. CDR3s include the opening cysteine and the closing phenylalanine or tryptophan. A D gene is named only where the DNA matches it firmly. Size values are once, few and many counts, or a class for expanded clones, and some rows have none.

abundance	d_gene	v_gene	j_gene	CDR3aa	CDR3nt
NA	NA	TRBV15	TRBJ2-3	CATSTYRVGRPDTQYF	TGTGCCACCAGCACCTACAGGGTAGGGCGCCCAGATACGCAGTATTTT
NA	TRBD2	TRBV12-3/TRBV12-4	TRBJ2-5	CASSGTSGAHQETQYF	TGTGCCAGCAGTGGGACTAGCGGGGCGCACCAAGAGACCCAGTACTTC
few	TRBD1	TRBV5-4	TRBJ2-7	CASSLQGQAGGLYEQYF	TGTGCCAGCAGCTTGCAAGGCCAGGCAGGGGGCTTGTACGAGCAGTACTTC
NA	TRBD1	TRBV28	TRBJ1-1	CASSPRTGWYGSTEAFF	TGTGCCAGCAGTCCTCGGACAGGGTGGTATGGGAGCACTGAAGCTTTCTTT
NA	NA	TRBV28	TRBJ1-4	CASSLAGSANEKLFF	TGTGCCAGCAGTTTAGCTGGGTCTGCTAATGAAAAACTGTTTTTT
few	NA	TRBV19	TRBJ2-1	CASSSLEGNEQFF	TGTGCCAGTAGCTCGTTGGAGGGGAATGAGCAGTTCTTC
few	TRBD1	TRBV12-3/TRBV12-4	TRBJ1-2	CASKPLGTAYGYTF	TGTGCCAGCAAGCCCCTCGGGACAGCTTATGGCTACACCTTC
NA	NA	TRBV12-3/TRBV12-4	TRBJ1-6	CASSLAGVKANSPLHF	TGTGCCAGCAGTTTAGCGGGGGTGAAGGCTAATTCACCCCTCCACTTT
many	NA	TRBV7-8	TRBJ1-5	CASSLLGLGGRGQPQHF	TGTGCCAGCAGCCTACTGGGTTTGGGGGGTAGAGGCCAGCCCCAGCATTTT
NA	NA	TRBV24-1	TRBJ2-3	CATSGRGKVDTQYF	TGTGCCACCAGTGGCAGGGGTAAGGTGGATACGCAGTATTTT
NA	TRBD2	TRBV15	TRBJ2-2	CATSSLTGTRYTGELFF	TGTGCCACCAGCAGTTTAACAGGGACTAGGTACACCGGGGAGCTGTTTTTT
few	NA	TRBV20-1	TRBJ1-1	CSARMGEAFF	TGCAGTGCCCGAATGGGTGAAGCTTTCTTT
few	NA	TRBV20-1	TRBJ2-1	CSAILRDGVGNEQFF	TGCAGTGCTATTCTCCGGGACGGGGTGGGCAATGAGCAGTTCTTC
NA	NA	TRBV11-2	TRBJ2-5	CASSPRRETQYF	TGTGCCAGCAGCCCGAGAAGGGAGACCCAGTACTTC
NA	NA	TRBV29-1	TRBJ1-1	CSVERRLNTEAFF	TGCAGCGTTGAACGTCGTTTGAACACTGAAGCTTTCTTT
NA	TRBD1	TRBV3-1	TRBJ2-6	CASSHSHRGSGANVLTF	TGTGCCAGCAGCCATAGTCACAGGGGATCGGGGGCCAACGTCCTGACTTTC
few	NA	TRBV6-1	TRBJ1-2	CASSFPAGRGNYGYTF	TGTGCCAGCAGTTTTCCGGCGGGACGGGGAAATTATGGCTACACCTTC
NA	TRBD2	TRBV29-1	TRBJ2-3	CSVVSRGEIADTQYF	TGCAGCGTTGTTAGTCGGGGGGAGATCGCAGATACGCAGTATTTT
NA	NA	TRBV20-1	TRBJ1-6	CSARDGRRDGLSYNSPLHF	TGCAGTGCTAGAGATGGTCGAAGGGACGGACTCTCCTATAATTCACCCCTCCACTTT
NA	NA	TRBV20-1	TRBJ2-7	CSAIGHEQYF	TGCAGTGCTATTGGCCACGAGCAGTACTTC
NA	TRBD1	TRBV25-1	TRBJ1-2	CASTLGEGAGYTF	TGTGCCAGCACCCTAGGAGAGGGGGCTGGCTACACCTTC
NA	NA	TRBV6-2/TRBV6-3	TRBJ1-1	CASSREDRSYTEAFF	TGTGCCAGCAGTCGGGAAGACAGATCTTACACTGAAGCTTTCTTT
NA	NA	TRBV12-3/TRBV12-4	TRBJ1-1	CASSFSKETFF	TGTGCCAGCAGTTTTAGTAAGGAAACTTTCTTT
few	NA	TRBV6-5	TRBJ1-2	CASSYSGRDINYGYTF	TGTGCCAGCAGTTACTCGGGGCGAGATATTAACTATGGCTACACCTTC
NA	TRBD2	TRBV27	TRBJ2-3	CASSRTSGGHTDTQYF	TGTGCCAGCAGCAGAACTAGCGGGGGGCATACAGATACGCAGTATTTT
NA	NA	TRBV19	TRBJ2-1	CASSIRGPNNEQFF	TGTGCCAGTAGTATCCGGGGGCCAAACAATGAGCAGTTCTTC
NA	NA	TRBV19	TRBJ2-3	CASSIQDSVPYTQYF	TGTGCCAGTAGTATCCAGGACAGCGTTCCTTATACGCAGTATTTT
many	TRBD2	TRBV6-5	TRBJ2-3	CASSPQLGTSGGFAPFTDTQYF	TGTGCCAGCAGTCCCCAATTGGGGACTAGCGGGGGTTTTGCCCCATTCACAGATACGCAGTATTTT
NA	NA	TRBV10-2	TRBJ1-5	CASSESFSQPQHF	TGCGCCAGCAGTGAGTCGTTTAGTCAGCCCCAGCATTTT
few	NA	TRBV4-2	TRBJ2-1	CASSQETGGPNNEQFF	TGTGCCAGCAGCCAAGAAACAGGAGGTCCAAACAATGAGCAGTTCTTC
NA	TRBD2	TRBV6-1	TRBJ2-1	CASRRAGGPSNEQFF	TGTGCCAGCAGAAGAGCGGGGGGGCCTAGCAATGAGCAGTTCTTC
NA	NA	TRBV7-6	TRBJ1-1	CASRTTPRGVNTESFF	TGTGCCAGCAGGACGACCCCACGAGGGGTAAACACTGAATCTTTCTTT
NA	NA	TRBV7-9	TRBJ2-1	CASSLDRSSYNEQLF	TGTGCCAGCAGCTTAGACAGGAGCTCCTACAATGAGCAGTTATTC
many	NA	TRBV6-1	TRBJ2-1	CASPSDPSSYNEQFF	TGTGCCAGCCCCAGCGACCCTAGCTCCTACAATGAGCAGTTCTTC
NA	NA	TRBV6-1	TRBJ2-2	CASSLLGDTGELFF	TGTGCCAGCAGTCTCCTGGGGGACACCGGGGAGCTGTTTTTT
NA	NA	TRBV30	TRBJ1-4	CAWSVRKREKLFF	TGTGCCTGGAGTGTCCGGAAGAGGGAAAAACTGTTTTTT
many	NA	TRBV7-8	TRBJ2-7	CASSVLAGTDEQYF	TGTGCCAGCAGCGTACTCGCCGGGACGGATGAGCAGTACTTC
NA	TRBD1	TRBV5-4	TRBJ1-6	CASSARTGLGSPLHF	TGTGCCAGCAGCGCCCGGACAGGGCTAGGGTCACCCCTCCACTTT
NA	NA	TRBV10-3	TRBJ1-1	CAISARTAGGTEAFF	TGTGCCATCAGCGCCCGGACAGCCGGGGGCACTGAAGCTTTCTTT
few	TRBD2	TRBV20-1	TRBJ2-1	CSAADGGGGTYNEQFF	TGCAGTGCTGCCGATGGGGGCGGGGGGACCTACAATGAGCAGTTCTTC
many	TRBD1	TRBV27	TRBJ2-5	CASSLTGTGWETQYF	TGTGCCAGCAGTTTAACCGGGACAGGGTGGGAGACCCAGTACTTC
NA	NA	TRBV7-9	TRBJ2-1	CASSLPGEGTNEQFF	TGTGCCAGCAGCTTACCCGGGGAAGGGACCAATGAGCAGTTCTTC
few	NA	TRBV12-3/TRBV12-4	TRBJ1-3	CASSLDAGGTIYF	TGTGCCAGCAGTTTAGACGCCGGAGGCACCATATATTTT
NA	TRBD1	TRBV19	TRBJ2-5	CASSRGGPGTVRIETQYF	TGTGCCAGTAGTCGGGGTGGCCCGGGGACAGTGAGGATCGAGACCCAGTACTTC
NA	TRBD1	TRBV7-8	TRBJ2-7	CASSELTGGYEQYF	TGTGCCAGCAGCGAACTGACAGGGGGCTACGAGCAGTACTTC
few	TRBD1	TRBV6-5	TRBJ2-1	CASSYSSGGFYNEQFF	TGTGCCAGCAGTTACTCGTCAGGGGGCTTCTACAATGAGCAGTTCTTC
few	NA	TRBV5-1	TRBJ2-7	CASSLVSKEQYF	TGCGCCAGCAGCTTGGTTTCTAAAGAGCAGTACTTC
NA	NA	TRBV19	TRBJ2-1	CASSRRTGNNEQFF	TGTGCCAGTAGTAGAAGAACGGGAAACAATGAGCAGTTCTTC
NA	NA	TRBV2	TRBJ2-5	CASTEHKKETQYF	TGTGCCAGCACAGAGCACAAAAAAGAGACCCAGTACTTC
NA	NA	TRBV5-1	TRBJ1-2	CASSTNPRVGFNGYTF	TGCGCCAGCAGCACCAATCCCCGAGTAGGGTTTAATGGCTACACCTTC
NA	NA	TRBV6-1	TRBJ1-5	CASTTGSSGREPQHF	TGTGCCAGCACCACAGGGAGTTCGGGGAGAGAGCCCCAGCATTTT
NA	TRBD1	TRBV30	TRBJ2-1	CAWRQGASYNEQFF	TGTGCCTGGAGACAGGGGGCCTCCTACAATGAGCAGTTCTTC
few	NA	TRBV27	TRBJ2-2	CASSTSRVTGELFF	TGTGCCAGCAGTACTAGCAGGGTTACCGGGGAGCTGTTTTTT
few	NA	TRBV27	TRBJ1-2	CASSLVPGHTLGYTF	TGTGCCAGCAGTTTAGTGCCGGGACACACTCTTGGCTACACCTTC
few	NA	TRBV27	TRBJ1-6	CASSLAGNSYNSPLHF	TGTGCCAGCAGTTTGGCGGGGAACTCCTATAATTCACCCCTCCACTTT